This TCR beta chain was profiled in a study of immune evolution from preneoplasia to lung adenocarcinoma. Data came from immunoSEQ multiplex PCR; TCRdb stores just in-frame clones and leaves some out. This table holds several thousand clones, more than 75% found once. Sequenced input: FFPE minimally invasive lung adenocarcinoma tissue. The sequence was obtained from a person aged 70 to 85 with lung adenocarcinoma.

This CDR3 reads CASTDRLAGRSDNEQFF. DNA for the CDR3: TGTGCCAGTACCGACCGACTAGCGGGAAGGTCAGACAATGAGCAGTTCTTC. The J gene is TRBJ2-1, the V gene TRBV19; 11 nucleotides align to TRBD2. Trimming took 7 bases from V and 5 from J; bases not matched to a gene: 13. CDR1 LNHDA and CDR2 SQIVND come from the germline V gene (reference sequence). This CDR3 region has 17 residues.